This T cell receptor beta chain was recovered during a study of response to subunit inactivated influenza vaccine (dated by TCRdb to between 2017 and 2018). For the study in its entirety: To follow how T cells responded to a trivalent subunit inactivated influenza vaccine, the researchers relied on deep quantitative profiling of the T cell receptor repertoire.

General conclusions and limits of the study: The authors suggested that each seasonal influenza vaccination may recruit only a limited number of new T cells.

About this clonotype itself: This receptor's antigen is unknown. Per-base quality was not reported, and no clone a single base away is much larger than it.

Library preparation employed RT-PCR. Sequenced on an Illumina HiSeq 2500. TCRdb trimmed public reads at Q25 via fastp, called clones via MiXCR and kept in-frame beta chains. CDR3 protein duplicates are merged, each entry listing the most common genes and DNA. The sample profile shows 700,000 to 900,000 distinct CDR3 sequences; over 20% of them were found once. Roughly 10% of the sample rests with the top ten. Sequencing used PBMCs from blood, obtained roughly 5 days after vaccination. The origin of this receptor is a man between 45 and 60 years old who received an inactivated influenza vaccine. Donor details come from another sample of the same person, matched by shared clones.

The base sequence is TGCGCCAGCAGCCAAGACGTTGGCGGGAATGTCGGGACCCAGTACTTC. This gives the protein CASSQDVGGNVGTQYF. Here the chain combines TRBV4-3 and TRBJ2-5, and perhaps TRBD2 as D gene, on 6 matching bases. Inclusive of the bounding cysteine and phenylalanine, the CDR3 is 16 residues long. Kept here is only the CDR3 DNA, which spans 48 bases and is read in frame from base 1. Trimming removed 0 bases from V and 7 bases from J, leaving 18 bases between the germline ends. CDR1 and CDR2, looked up from the germline V gene, are LGHNA and YSLEER.